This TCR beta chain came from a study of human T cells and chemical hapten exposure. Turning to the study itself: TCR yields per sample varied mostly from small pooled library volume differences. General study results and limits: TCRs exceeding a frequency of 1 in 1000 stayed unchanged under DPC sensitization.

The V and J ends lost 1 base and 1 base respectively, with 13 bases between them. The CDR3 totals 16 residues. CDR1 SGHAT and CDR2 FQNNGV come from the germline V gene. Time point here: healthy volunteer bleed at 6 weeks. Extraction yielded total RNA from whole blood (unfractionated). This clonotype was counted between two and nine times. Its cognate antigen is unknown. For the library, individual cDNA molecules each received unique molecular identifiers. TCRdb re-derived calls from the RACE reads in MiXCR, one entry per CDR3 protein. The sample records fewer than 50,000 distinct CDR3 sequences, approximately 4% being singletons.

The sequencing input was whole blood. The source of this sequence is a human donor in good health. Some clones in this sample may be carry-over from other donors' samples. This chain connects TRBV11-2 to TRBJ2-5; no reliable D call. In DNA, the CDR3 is TGTGCCAGCAGCTTAGTTCGGCTAGGCGGCCAAGAGACCCAGTACTTC. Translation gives CASSLVRLGGQETQYF.